This section outlines one T cell receptor beta chain sequence together with its context. What it binds is unknown. This record belongs to a study of beta chain features in type 1 diabetes. Study conclusions and caveats: Type 1 diabetes patients showed a moderate but significant shortening of TCRB CDR3s in all four CD4+ subsets.

Every bit of the isolated RNA underwent reverse transcription, so sequencing read expressed TCRB transcripts. Profiling relied on immunoSEQ multiplex PCR, and the TCRdb table lists in-frame clones only, not all of them. Found here are 230,000 or so clones, approximately 16% of them singletons; the top ten hold 0.065% to 0.095%. One heparinised blood draw, averaging about 0.11 L, came from each donor. A sort by CD45RO/CCR7/CD25/CD127/CD95/CD27 yielded CD4+ naive, central memory, regulatory and stem cell-like memory cells. Sequences were obtained from naive CD4+ T cells from blood. This clonotype was sampled from a man under 40 with type 1 diabetes.

The CDR3 sequence: CASSEVGTGDEQFF. The CDR3 bases are TGCGCCAGCAGCGAAGTGGGCACAGGGGATGAGCAGTTCTTC. This chain links TRBV5-1 with TRBJ2-1; 7 bases are shared with TRBD1. V was clipped by 4 bases and J by 8 bases; unmatched bases: 9. The CDR3 runs to 14 residues. Germline CDR1 is SGHRS and CDR2 is YFSETQ.